This T cell receptor beta chain was found in a study of tumor-infiltrating lymphocytes in primary liver carcinoma. At the level of the study: The patient group consisted of men and women aged 30 to 69 years. Findings of the study overall: Tumor region pairs overlapped more than did tumor-adjacent and tumor-blood pairs.

The researchers produced TCR beta cDNA from 400 to 650 ng total RNA with a constant-region primer. Three nested multiplex PCR rounds of slightly modified ARM-PCR generated TCR beta libraries. The first two PCR rounds used TRBV1-TRBV30 forward primers with a C-beta reverse primer, nine to eleven cycles each. Via MiXCR, TCRdb re-called the multiplex PCR reads, giving one row per CDR3 protein. The sample carries some 38,000 distinct CDR3 sequences, roughly four fifths recorded once. Concerning this clonotype: Its antigen is unidentified. One end of the junction does not line up with germline, which may come from a read error.

The CDR3 covers 14 residues. Germline V gene sequence: CDR1 SGHAT, CDR2 FQDESV (reference sequence). Extraction of RNA together with DNA used roughly 20-32 mg of unsorted bulk tissue. These patients lived with chronic HBV infection and had never been treated. Source material: liver tumor tissue from sampling region 4. Subset reported: tumor region T4, right-lateral pole. The J gene is TRBJ2-4, the V gene TRBV11-1; D remains ambiguous. This receptor was taken from a man in his forties with primary liver carcinoma and hepatitis B virus infection. DNA for the CDR3: TGTGCCAGCAGCCCCCCCCTAGTCAAAACCATTAAGTACTTC. Translated, it gives CASSPPLVKTIKYF. Full variable domain (remainder filled in from reference TRBV11-1 and TRBJ2-4): EAEVAQSPRYKITEKSQAVAFWCDPISGHATLYWYRQILGQGPELLVQFQDESVVDDSQLPKDRFSAERLKGVDSTLKIQPAELGDSAMYLCASSPPLVKTIKYFGAGTRLSVL.